This TCR beta chain stems from a study of regulatory T cells in long-lasting Graves disease. About the research overall: A definition of persistent Graves' disease required over 5 years of antithyroid drugs plus positive TSH receptor antibodies.

Trimming removed 0 bases at V and 2 bases at J, with 16 bases between. The germline V gene encodes CDR1 MNHNS and CDR2 SASEGT. This CDR3 is built from 17 residues. Time point described: persistent/refractory GD, antithyroid drugs over 5 years with positive TRAb. From RNA extracted from PBMCs, the TCR library was made. In building TCR beta libraries, iRepertoire HTBI primers were used together with Arm-PCR of CDR3 regions. Each CDR3 protein gets one entry after TCRdb re-called the multiplex PCR reads with MiXCR. This sample yields 390,000 or so distinct CDR3 sequences, of which 20% to 25% are seen a single time; 25% to 35% belongs to the top ten. This clonotype was seen at least ten times.

The sequenced sample was peripheral blood mononuclear cells (PBMCs), obtained when the disease was refractory, from a patient treated with antithyroid drugs. The source of this sequence is a woman aged 40 to 49 with Graves disease. The chain links TRBV6-1 to TRBJ2-5, with D tentatively TRBD2 (5 bases). The CDR3 DNA is TGTGCCAGCAGTGAAGCGTGGGGTTCAGCGGTTCAAGAGACCCAGTACTTC. Protein: CASSEAWGSAVQETQYF.